This T cell receptor beta chain was found in a study of cytomegalovirus exposure and HLA in healthy donors. Overall study findings and caveats: Reported performance of the classifier showed diagnosis of cytomegalovirus status with high specificity and sensitivity.

Donors likely had unrecorded immune exposures despite being nominally healthy when sampled. With 60 Vbeta and 13 Jbeta primers, the PCR was carried out. This table comes from immunoSEQ multiplex PCR, and its TCRdb copy is limited to in-frame clones, with some not included. The sample contains about 99,000 clones, about 77% of which appear only once. There are a few counts of this clone. Its specificity is unknown. V lost 2 bases to trimming and J lost 0 bases, with 11 bases between them. This CDR3 contains 16 residues. In germline, CDR1 is LGHNA, CDR2 YNFKEQ. This chain uses TRBV4-2 with TRBJ2-1; D gene ambiguous. This sequence originates from a man aged 40-50 years in good health and CMV-seronegative. The material sequenced was PBMCs. The CDR3 loop is CASSQYRESSYNEQFF. The CDR3 region has the DNA TGTGCCAGCAGCCAATACCGAGAGAGCTCCTACAATGAGCAGTTCTTC.